A single sample gave rise to the 11 T cell receptor beta chains below, sequenced in a study of T-cell memory formation after mild COVID-19. TCRdb analysed the 5' RACE reads with MiXCR anew, one entry per CDR3 protein. Of about 450,000 distinct CDR3 sequences in the sample, 20% to 30% were seen once. The sample comprised PBMCs or a T cell subset sorted from them (not recorded which). The receptors originated from an adult woman who had mild COVID-19 (a few samples of this study predate the infection). Cell type and time point are not known.

This clonotype was counted a few times. This chain uses TRBV9 with TRBJ2-3; possible D gene TRBD2, 6 bases. The length of the CDR3 is 16 residues. Per germline, CDR1 SGDLS and CDR2 YYNGEE. V was shortened by 0 bases and J by 0 bases, with 11 bases between the two germline ends. CDR3: CASSVGGGTSTDTQYF. Written as DNA, the CDR3 is TGTGCCAGCAGCGTAGGGGGCGGGACTAGCACAGATACGCAGTATTTT. The whole variable domain, filled in from reference TRBV9 and TRBJ2-3, reads DSGVTQTPKHLITATGQRVTLRCSPRSGDLSVYWYQQSLDQGLQFLIQYYNGEERAKGNILERFSAQQFPDLHSELNLSSLELGDSALYFCASSVGGGTSTDTQYFGPGTRLTVL.

The chain joins TRBV7-9 to TRBJ2-3; tentative D call: TRBD1 (6 bases). Trimming shortened V by 5 bases and J by 1 base, and 10 bases separated the two germline ends. The CDR3 is 14 amino acids. Germline-derived CDR1 and CDR2 are SEHNR and FQNEAQ (reference sequence). CDR3 coding DNA: TGTGCCAGCAGCAACAGACAGGGCACAGATACGCAGTATTTT. Amino acid sequence: CASSNRQGTDTQYF.

The chain combines TRBV27 with TRBJ1-2, with no clear D. Germline V gene sequence: CDR1 MNHEY, CDR2 SMNVEV (reference sequence). CDR3 size: 14 residues. Trimming left V 7 bases short and J 4 bases short, with 16 bases between. CDR3 nucleotide sequence: TGTGCCAGCAAAGCTACAGAAGACTTCTATGGCTACACCTTC. Translating gives CASKATEDFYGYTF.

This clonotype was recorded many times. The V and J genes are TRBV15 and TRBJ1-1; a possible D gene is TRBD1 (5 bases). The V end was cut by 9 bases, the J end by 10 bases, with 15 bases between. This CDR3 spans 11 amino acids. Germline assignment: CDR1 LNHNV and CDR2 YYDKDF (reference sequence). DNA for the CDR3: TGTGCCACTTCTGGGACGGGGATAGCTTTCTTT. Its translation: CATSGTGIAFF.

This clonotype was seen only a few times. This chain joins TRBV12-3 or TRBV12-4 and TRBJ2-7; a possible D gene is TRBD2 (6 bases). With 5 bases removed from V and 3 bases from J, the gap between germline ends came to 8 bases. The CDR3 runs to 12 residues. The CDR3 coding sequence is TGTGCCAGCAGTGGGACTGACTACGAGCAGTACTTC. It specifies CASSGTDYEQYF.

The chain couples TRBV5-1 to TRBJ2-1, with a tentative D call TRBD1 (6 bases). CDR3 length: 15 amino acids. Germline CDR1 is SGHRS and CDR2 is YFSETQ. Between the trimmed V and J ends, which lost 1 base and 0 bases, there was a span of 8 bases. The DNA for the CDR3 is TGCGCCAGCAGCTTGCAGGGGAGCTCCTACAATGAGCAGTTCTTC. As protein: CASSLQGSSYNEQFF.

V and J are TRBV12-3 or TRBV12-4 and TRBJ1-1; no firm D call. The CDR3 loop spans 12 amino acids. V was trimmed by 4 bases and J by 12 bases, leaving 15 bases between them. CDR3 loop: CASSSSGSVTFF. The CDR3 DNA is TGTGCCAGCAGTTCGTCCGGAAGTGTCACTTTCTTT.

The rearrangement joins TRBV5-1 to TRBJ2-1; tentatively, D is TRBD2 (6 bases). The CDR3 runs to 17 residues. The germline gives CDR1 SGHRS, CDR2 YFSETQ. V shed 5 bases and J shed 4 bases, with 22 bases lying between them. CDR3 bases: TGCGCCAGCAGTCGTACTGCCGGGACTGGGGCTTACAATGAGCAGTTCTTC. It is translated as CASSRTAGTGAYNEQFF.

This clonotype was found a few times. The chain employs TRBV12-3 or TRBV12-4 and TRBJ2-7, with a tentative D call TRBD1 (6 bases). V lost 5 bases, J lost 3 bases, and 17 bases lay in between. This CDR3 spans 15 amino acids. The CDR3 loop is CASSDGQKPFYEQYF. The CDR3 nucleotides are TGTGCCAGCAGTGATGGACAGAAACCCTTCTACGAGCAGTACTTC.

The chain joins TRBV5-1 to TRBJ2-2; 10 nucleotides align to TRBD2. The trim removed 4 bases at V and 5 bases at J, leaving 8 bases unmatched. Germline CDR1 SGHRS, CDR2 YFSETQ. The CDR3 consists of 16 residues. In DNA form, the CDR3 reads TGCGCCAGCAGCCCCCCCGGACTAGCGGAAACCGGGGAGCTGTTTTTT. This sequence encodes CASSPPGLAETGELFF. Full variable domain (outside the CDR3, taken from reference TRBV5-1 and TRBJ2-2): KAGVTQTPRYLIKTRGQQVTLSCSPISGHRSVSWYQQTPGQGLQFLFEYFSETQRNKGNFPGRFSGRQFSNSRSEMNVSTLELGDSALYLCASSPPGLAETGELFFGEGSRLTVL.

The table lists this clonotype with many counts. The chain combines TRBV5-1 with TRBJ2-5, with D maybe TRBD1 (5 bases). The germline gives CDR1 SGHRS, CDR2 YFSETQ. The CDR3 is 14 residues long. Trimming took off 4 bases at V and 2 bases at J, with 12 bases between the two ends. CDR3 DNA: TGCGCCAGCAGCCCTGGTGGGGCTCAAGAGACCCAGTACTTC. This sequence encodes CASSPGGAQETQYF.